Following are 11 T cell receptor beta chains from one sample sequenced in a study of primary melanoma T cells and metastatic recurrence. Profiling relied on immunoSEQ multiplex PCR, and the TCRdb table lists in-frame clones only, not all of them. The table includes about 400 clones, more than 75% detected once. The sample consisted of melanoma tumor tissue. These receptors were taken from a human donor with melanoma.

The chain carries TRBV11-3 and TRBJ1-4; D ambiguous. Trimming removed 5 bases from V and 7 bases from J, with 17 bases in between. CDR3 length: 15 residues. From germline, CDR1 is SGHNT and CDR2 YENEEA. CDR3 nucleotide sequence: TGTGCCAGCAGCCCACAGCCAGCGGACTCTGAAAAACTGTTTTTT. Its protein product is CASSPQPADSEKLFF. Full variable domain (outside the CDR3, taken from reference TRBV11-3 and TRBJ1-4): EAGVVQSPRYKIIEKKQPVAFWCNPISGHNTLYWYLQNLGQGPELLIRYENEEAVDDSQLPKDRFSAERLKGVDSTLKIQPAELGDSAVYLCASSPQPADSEKLFFGSGTQLSVL.

The sample holds one count of this clone. J is TRBJ2-7 and V is TRBV11-1, with TRBD2 matching 12 bases. CDR1 is SGHAT and CDR2 is FQDESV in the germline V gene (reference sequence). Germline trimming cut 3 bases from V and 0 bases from J; bases unmatched to any gene: 3. The CDR3 runs 16 residues. In nucleotides, the CDR3 is TGTGCCAGCAGCTTTCTAGCGGGAGGGCCCTCCTACGAGCAGTACTTC. Its translation: CASSFLAGGPSYEQYF. The whole variable domain, filled in from reference TRBV11-1 and TRBJ2-7, reads EAEVAQSPRYKITEKSQAVAFWCDPISGHATLYWYRQILGQGPELLVQFQDESVVDDSQLPKDRFSAERLKGVDSTLKIQPAELGDSAMYLCASSFLAGGPSYEQYFGPGTRLTVT.

This chain connects TRBV12-2 to TRBJ1-4. TRBV12-2 is described as a pseudogene. The CDR3 is 14 amino acids. CDR3: CATSGAAKSEKLFF. The CDR3 nucleotides read TGTGCCACCTCGGGGGCCGCCAAGTCGGAAAAACTGTTTTTT.

This chain links TRBV11-3 with TRBJ2-7; possibly TRBD1 for D (5 bases). The CDR3 sequence is 15 residues long. The V end lost 4 bases, the J end lost 3 bases, and 16 bases lay between the germline ends. Germline V CDR1 and CDR2: SGHNT, YENEEA. The CDR3 bases are TGTGCCAGCAGCTCAACCATGGACAAGGACTACGAGCAGTACTTC. Its protein product is CASSSTMDKDYEQYF.

The V call is TRBV6-8, the J call TRBJ2-1, with TRBD2 identical over 7 bases. Germline V gives CDR1 MNHGY, CDR2 SAAAGT. CDR3 length: 15 amino acids. V was pared by 0 bases and J by 3 bases, with 2 bases of the junction left unmatched. Here the CDR3 reads CASSYSGRDYNEQFF. The CDR3 coding sequence is TGTGCCAGCAGTTACTCAGGGAGGGACTACAATGAGCAGTTCTTC.

The chain combines TRBV11-3 with TRBJ2-2; a weak D match, TRBD2 (6 bases). Germline lookup yields CDR1 SGHNT and CDR2 YENEEA. The CDR3 is 14 amino acids. The V and J ends lost 5 bases and 7 bases respectively, with 14 bases between them. The CDR3 nucleotides read TGTGCCAGCAGCCGGTCAGGGAGGTTCGGGGAGCTGTTTTTT. Its translation is CASSRSGRFGELFF. The full variable domain, in which reference TRBV11-3 and TRBJ2-2 provide the parts outside the CDR3, is EAGVVQSPRYKIIEKKQPVAFWCNPISGHNTLYWYLQNLGQGPELLIRYENEEAVDDSQLPKDRFSAERLKGVDSTLKIQPAELGDSAVYLCASSRSGRFGELFFGEGSRLTVL.

This chain links TRBV18 with TRBJ1-4; D unclear. The CDR3 is 15 amino acids. The germline V gene has CDR1 KGHSH and CDR2 LQKENI. Trimming pared 2 bases from V and 6 bases from J, leaving 13 bases between. Here the CDR3 reads CASSPGIGEDEKLFF. In nucleotides, the CDR3 is TGTGCCAGCTCACCAGGTATCGGGGAGGATGAAAAACTGTTTTTT.

In DNA form, the CDR3 reads TGTCCACCTCAGGGTTCCCCTCACGCAGATACGCAGTATTTT. Protein product: CPPQGSPHADTQYF. The gene calls are TRBV19 and TRBJ2-3, with D possibly TRBD1 on 5 matching bases. This CDR3 spans 14 amino acids. Germline CDR1 is LNHDA and CDR2 is SQIVND (reference sequence).

This rearrangement joins TRBV19 to TRBJ1-3, with D hard to call. CDR3 length: 13 residues. The V end lost 4 bases, the J end lost 8 bases, and 12 bases lay between the germline ends. The germline CDR1 and CDR2 sequences are LNHDA and SQIVND (reference sequence). Written as DNA, the CDR3 is TGTGCCAGTAGTAACCGGCCTGGGGACACCATATATTTT. Its translation is CASSNRPGDTIYF.

CDR3 loop: CASSIVQANTGELFF. The DNA for the CDR3 is TGTGCCAGTAGTATCGTTCAGGCGAACACCGGGGAGCTGTTTTTT. This rearrangement joins TRBV19 to TRBJ2-2, with D uncertain. In germline, CDR1 is LNHDA, CDR2 SQIVND (reference sequence). The CDR3 is 15 residues long. Trimming stripped 3 bases from V and 0 bases from J, with 8 bases between.

J is TRBJ2-3 and V is TRBV6-8; D perhaps matches TRBD2 (6 bases). V lost 0 bases and J lost 2, with 12 bases in between. This CDR3 has 16 amino acids. Germline lookup yields CDR1 MNHGY and CDR2 SAAAGT. CDR3 DNA sequence: TGTGCCAGCAGTTACTCCCGGGACTTAAACACAGATACGCAGTATTTT. Its protein is CASSYSRDLNTDTQYF.